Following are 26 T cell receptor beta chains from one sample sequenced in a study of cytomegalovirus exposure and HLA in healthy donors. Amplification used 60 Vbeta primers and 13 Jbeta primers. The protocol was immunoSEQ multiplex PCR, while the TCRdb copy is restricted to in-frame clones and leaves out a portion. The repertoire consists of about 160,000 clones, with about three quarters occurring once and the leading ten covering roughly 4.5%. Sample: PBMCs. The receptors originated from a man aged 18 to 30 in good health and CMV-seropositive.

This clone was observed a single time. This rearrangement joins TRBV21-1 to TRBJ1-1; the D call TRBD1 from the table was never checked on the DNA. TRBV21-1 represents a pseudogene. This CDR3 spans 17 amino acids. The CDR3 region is CASSNTDRGGMNTEAFF. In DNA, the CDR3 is TGTGCCAGCAGCAACACAGACAGGGGTGGGATGAACACTGAAGCTTTCTTT.

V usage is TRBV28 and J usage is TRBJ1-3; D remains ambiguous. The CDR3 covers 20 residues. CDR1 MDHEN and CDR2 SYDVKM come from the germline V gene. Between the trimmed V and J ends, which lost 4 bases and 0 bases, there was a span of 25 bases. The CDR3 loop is CASSSPPRLSWARSGNTIYF. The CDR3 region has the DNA TGTGCCAGCAGTTCCCCACCCCGTCTTTCCTGGGCTCGCTCTGGAAACACCATATATTTT.

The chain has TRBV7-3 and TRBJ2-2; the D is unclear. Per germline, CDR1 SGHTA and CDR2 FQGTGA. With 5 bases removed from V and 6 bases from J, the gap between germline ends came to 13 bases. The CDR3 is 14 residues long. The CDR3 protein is CASSPLPVAGELFF. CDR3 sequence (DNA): TGTGCCAGCAGCCCCCTACCGGTTGCCGGGGAGCTGTTTTTT.

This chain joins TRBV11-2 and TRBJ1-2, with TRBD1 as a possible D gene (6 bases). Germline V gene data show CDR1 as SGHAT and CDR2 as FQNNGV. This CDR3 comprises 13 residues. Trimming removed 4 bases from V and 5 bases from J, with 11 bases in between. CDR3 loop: CASSSTGRYGYTF. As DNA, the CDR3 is TGTGCCAGCAGCTCGACAGGTCGTTATGGCTACACCTTC.

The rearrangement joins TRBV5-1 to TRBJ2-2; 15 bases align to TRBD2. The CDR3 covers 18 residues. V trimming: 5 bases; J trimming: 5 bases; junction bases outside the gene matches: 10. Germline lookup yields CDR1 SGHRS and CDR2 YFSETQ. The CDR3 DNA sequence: TGCGCCAGCAGTCTCTGGACTAGCGGGGGGGCGCGGACCGGGGAGCTGTTTTTT. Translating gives CASSLWTSGGARTGELFF.

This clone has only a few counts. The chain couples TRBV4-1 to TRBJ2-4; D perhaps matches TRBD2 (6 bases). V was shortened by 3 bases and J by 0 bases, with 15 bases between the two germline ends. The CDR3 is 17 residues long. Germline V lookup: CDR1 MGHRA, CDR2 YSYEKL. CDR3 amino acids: CASSQTPPGGAKNIQYF. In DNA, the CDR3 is TGCGCCAGCAGCCAGACCCCTCCCGGGGGAGCCAAAAACATTCAGTACTTC.

CDR3 DNA: TGTGCCAGTAGTATAGCGGCAGGGGGCGGAAACACCATATATTTT. It translates to CASSIAAGGGNTIYF. The V call is TRBV19, the J call TRBJ1-3; 8 bases line up with TRBD1. This CDR3 is built from 15 residues. Germline V CDR1 and CDR2: LNHDA, SQIVND (reference sequence). J was trimmed by 4 bases and V by 1 base; bases with no gene match: 3.

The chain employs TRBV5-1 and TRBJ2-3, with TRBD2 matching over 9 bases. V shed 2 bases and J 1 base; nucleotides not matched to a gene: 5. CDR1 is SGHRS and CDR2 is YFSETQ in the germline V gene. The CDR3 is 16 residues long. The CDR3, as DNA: TGCGCCAGCAGCTTAGGAGCTAGCGGGGGCACAGATACGCAGTATTTT. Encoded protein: CASSLGASGGTDTQYF.

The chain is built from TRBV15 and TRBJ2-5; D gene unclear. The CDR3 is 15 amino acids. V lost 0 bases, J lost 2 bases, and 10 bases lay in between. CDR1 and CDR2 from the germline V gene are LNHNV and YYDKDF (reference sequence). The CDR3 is CATSRDPGQQETQYF. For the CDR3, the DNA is TGTGCCACCAGCAGAGATCCAGGCCAGCAAGAGACCCAGTACTTC.

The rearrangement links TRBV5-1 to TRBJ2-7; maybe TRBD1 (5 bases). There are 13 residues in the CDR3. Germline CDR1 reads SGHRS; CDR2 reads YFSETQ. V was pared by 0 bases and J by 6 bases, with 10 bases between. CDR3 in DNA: TGCGCCAGCAGCTTGGAGGTAGGGGTCGAGCAGTACGTC. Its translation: CASSLEVGVEQYV.

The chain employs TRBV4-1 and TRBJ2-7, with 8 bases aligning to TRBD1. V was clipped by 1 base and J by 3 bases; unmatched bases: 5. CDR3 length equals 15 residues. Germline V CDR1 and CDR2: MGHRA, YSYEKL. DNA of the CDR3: TGCGCCAGCAGCCAAGCCCAGGGGGCTCTCTACGAGCAGTACGTC. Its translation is CASSQAQGALYEQYV.

CDR3 nucleotides: TGTGCCAGCAGTGAATATCTCCAAGAGACCCAGTACTTC. It specifies CASSEYLQETQYF. J is TRBJ2-5 and V is TRBV6-1; no definite D call. Germline CDR1 is MNHNS and CDR2 is SASEGT. The V and J ends lost 2 bases and 1 base respectively, with 5 bases between them. There are 13 residues in the CDR3.

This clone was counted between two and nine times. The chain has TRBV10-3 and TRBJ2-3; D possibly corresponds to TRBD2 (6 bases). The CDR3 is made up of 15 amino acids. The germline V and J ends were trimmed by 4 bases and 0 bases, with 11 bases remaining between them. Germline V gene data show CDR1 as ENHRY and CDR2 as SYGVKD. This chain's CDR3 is CAISVAELSTDTQYF. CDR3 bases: TGTGCCATCAGTGTAGCGGAACTAAGCACAGATACGCAGTATTTT.

The DNA for the CDR3 is TGCGCCAGCAGCTTGGGACAGGGTTTACAAGTCCACGAGCAGTACGTC. Translation: CASSLGQGLQVHEQYV. This chain connects TRBV5-1 to TRBJ2-7; 7 bases fit TRBD1. The length of the CDR3 is 16 residues. V lost 0 bases, J lost 5 bases, and 11 bases stayed unmatched. Germline CDR1 SGHRS, CDR2 YFSETQ.

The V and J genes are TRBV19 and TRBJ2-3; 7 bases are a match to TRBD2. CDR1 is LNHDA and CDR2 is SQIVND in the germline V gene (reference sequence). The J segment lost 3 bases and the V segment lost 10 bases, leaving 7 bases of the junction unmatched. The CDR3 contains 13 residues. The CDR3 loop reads CATKWEGTDTQYF. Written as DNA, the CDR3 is TGTGCCACCAAATGGGAGGGTACAGATACGCAGTATTTT.

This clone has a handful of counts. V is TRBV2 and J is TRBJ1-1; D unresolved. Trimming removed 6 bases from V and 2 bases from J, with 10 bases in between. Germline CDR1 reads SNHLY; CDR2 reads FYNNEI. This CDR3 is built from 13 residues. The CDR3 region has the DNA TGTGCCAGCAGACCCGGGGAAAACACTGAAGCTTTCTTT. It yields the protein CASRPGENTEAFF.

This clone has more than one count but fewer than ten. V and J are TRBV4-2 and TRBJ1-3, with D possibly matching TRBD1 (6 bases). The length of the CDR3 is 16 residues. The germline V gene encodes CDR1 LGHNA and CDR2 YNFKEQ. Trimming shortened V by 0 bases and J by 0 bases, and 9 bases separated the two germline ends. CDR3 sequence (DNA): TGTGCCAGCAGCCAAGAGGCCAGGGGCTCTGGAAACACCATATATTTT. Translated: CASSQEARGSGNTIYF.

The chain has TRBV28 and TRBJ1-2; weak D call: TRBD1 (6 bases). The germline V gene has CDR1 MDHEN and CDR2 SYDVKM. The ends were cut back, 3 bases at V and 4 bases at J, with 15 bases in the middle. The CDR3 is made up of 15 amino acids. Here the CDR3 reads CASSLVAGQSYGYTF. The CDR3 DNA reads TGTGCCAGCAGTTTGGTTGCCGGACAGAGCTATGGCTACACCTTC.

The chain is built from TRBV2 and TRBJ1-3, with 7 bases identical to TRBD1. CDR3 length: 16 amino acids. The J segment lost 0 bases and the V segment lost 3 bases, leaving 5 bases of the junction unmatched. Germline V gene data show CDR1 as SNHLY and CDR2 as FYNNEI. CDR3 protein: CASSDTRGFSGNTIYF. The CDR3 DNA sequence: TGTGCCAGCAGTGATACCAGGGGGTTCTCTGGAAACACCATATATTTT.

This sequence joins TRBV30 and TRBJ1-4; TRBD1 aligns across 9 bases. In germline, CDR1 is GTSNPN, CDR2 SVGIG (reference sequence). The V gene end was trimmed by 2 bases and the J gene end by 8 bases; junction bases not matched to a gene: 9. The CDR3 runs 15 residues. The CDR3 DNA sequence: TGTGCCTGGAGTTCCAGGACAGGGGCTCGCGAAAAACTGTTTTTT. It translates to CAWSSRTGAREKLFF.

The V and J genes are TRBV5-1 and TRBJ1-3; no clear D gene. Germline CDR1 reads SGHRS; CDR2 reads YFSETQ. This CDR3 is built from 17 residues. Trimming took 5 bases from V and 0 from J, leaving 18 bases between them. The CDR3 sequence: CASSREGGTTSGNTIYF. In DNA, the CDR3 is TGCGCCAGCAGTCGGGAGGGCGGTACCACCTCTGGAAACACCATATATTTT. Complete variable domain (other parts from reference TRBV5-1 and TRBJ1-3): KAGVTQTPRYLIKTRGQQVTLSCSPISGHRSVSWYQQTPGQGLQFLFEYFSETQRNKGNFPGRFSGRQFSNSRSEMNVSTLELGDSALYLCASSREGGTTSGNTIYFGEGSWLTVV.

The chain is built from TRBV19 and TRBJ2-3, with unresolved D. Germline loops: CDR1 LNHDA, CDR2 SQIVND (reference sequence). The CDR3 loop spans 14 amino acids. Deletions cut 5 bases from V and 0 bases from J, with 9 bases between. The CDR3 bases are TGTGCCAGTAGTTTAGGGCCCAGCACAGATACGCAGTATTTT. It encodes CASSLGPSTDTQYF.

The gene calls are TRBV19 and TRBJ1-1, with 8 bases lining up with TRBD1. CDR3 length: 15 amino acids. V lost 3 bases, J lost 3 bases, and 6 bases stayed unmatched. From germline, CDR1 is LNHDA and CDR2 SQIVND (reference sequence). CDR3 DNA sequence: TGTGCCAGTAGTATTACTGCAGGGGGCGACACTGAAGCTTTCTTT. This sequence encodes CASSITAGGDTEAFF.

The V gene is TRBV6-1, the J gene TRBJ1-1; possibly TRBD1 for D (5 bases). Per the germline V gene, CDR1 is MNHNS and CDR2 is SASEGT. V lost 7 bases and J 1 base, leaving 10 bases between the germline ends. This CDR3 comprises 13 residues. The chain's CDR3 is CASMFQGNTEAFF. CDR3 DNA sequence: TGTGCCAGCATGTTTCAGGGGAACACTGAAGCTTTCTTT.

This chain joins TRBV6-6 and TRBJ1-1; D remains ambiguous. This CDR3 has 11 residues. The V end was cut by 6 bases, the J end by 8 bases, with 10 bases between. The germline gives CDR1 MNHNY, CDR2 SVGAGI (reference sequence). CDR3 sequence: CASRSTYEAFF. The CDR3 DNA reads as TGTGCCAGCAGAAGCACGTACGAAGCTTTCTTT.

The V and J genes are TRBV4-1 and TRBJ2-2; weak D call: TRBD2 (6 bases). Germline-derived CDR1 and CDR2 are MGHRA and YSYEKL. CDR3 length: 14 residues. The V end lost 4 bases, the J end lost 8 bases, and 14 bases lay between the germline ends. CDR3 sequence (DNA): TGCGCCAGCAGCCGTGGTACGGGAGAGGGGGAGCTGTTTTTT. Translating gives CASSRGTGEGELFF.